This T cell receptor (beta chain) was profiled in a study of blood T cell repertoires in COVID-19. Study details: Donors in the United States, Italy and Spain gave samples during acute or convalescent COVID-19. T cells, B-cell-depleted T cells, or PBMCs provided the cDNA or gDNA that served as material.

The data were produced by immunoSEQ multiplex PCR, yet TCRdb's version contains in-frame clones alone and is incomplete. Altogether about 83,000 clones are present, more than 75% being singletons, with the ten largest covering 20%. This clone was found once. The V gene end was trimmed by 3 bases and the J gene end by 3 bases; junction bases not matched to a gene: 7. The CDR3 is made up of 18 amino acids. CDR1 and CDR2 (germline): SGHNT, YYREEE (reference sequence). The receptor was isolated from a woman of 80 years or more with active or convalescent COVID-19. Material: peripheral blood. The chain couples TRBV5-4 to TRBJ2-3; 16 positions match TRBD2. The CDR3 sequence is CASSSGTSGGARTDTQYF. The CDR3 region has the DNA TGTGCCAGCAGCTCAGGGACTAGCGGGGGGGCCCGAACAGATACGCAGTATTTT.